The source of this T cell receptor beta chain is a study of cytotoxic CD8 clonotypes in ibrutinib-treated CLL. The assay was immunoSEQ multiplex PCR, and TCRdb's table has in-frame clones only and misses some. The sample holds about 250,000 clones; less than 75% are singletons and the top ten take 15%. Between the trimmed V and J ends, which lost 3 bases and 1 base, there was a span of 10 bases. CDR3 length: 13 residues. Germline CDR1 reads SQVTM; CDR2 reads ANQGSEA. Sequenced here: PBMCs, sampled after 24 months of ibrutinib treatment. The clonotype comes from a human donor with chronic lymphocytic leukemia. The genes are TRBV29-1 and TRBJ2-7; possible D gene TRBD1, 5 bases. The CDR3 sequence: CSVDSGNSYEQYF. DNA for the CDR3: TGCAGCGTTGACTCAGGGAATTCCTACGAGCAGTACTTC.